These T cell receptor beta chains were read from a single sample in a study of blood T cell repertoires in COVID-19. Method: immunoSEQ multiplex PCR; TCRdb's copy keeps in-frame clones and lacks some. The sample lists approximately 120,000 clones, 80% to 95% occurring once. Sequencing was done on a sample of peripheral blood. These receptors all come from a man aged 45-65 years with COVID-19, enrolled during active disease. Each CDR3 is given with its conserved first and last residue.

v_call	cdr3_aa
TRBV7-3	CASSFGTADTQYF
TRBV20-1	CSASDGGGLETQYF
TRBV11-2	CASSLTYRGSTDTQYF
TRBV5-4	CASSSYNEQFF
TRBV23-1	CASSRGWIYGYTF
TRBV19	CARILRADTDTQYF
TRBV6-1	CASSEGGRGSSYNSPLHF
TRBV12-3/TRBV12-4	CASSLGTGIAFF
TRBV7-9	CASSSSPNTGELFF
TRBV5-4	CASSLGLAGVGNTQYF
TRBV12-3/TRBV12-4	CASGGAGTDTQYF
TRBV6-5	CASRASGNNEQFF
TRBV11-2	CASSQNLADPYNEQFF
TRBV6-2/TRBV6-3	CASSLLLAGANNEQFF
TRBV11-2	CASSLGGTSGSNEQFF
TRBV30	CAWSGRTGNEKLFF
TRBV5-4	CASSYGLAGADTQYF
TRBV3-1/TRBV3-2	CASSYAENNEQFF
TRBV12-3/TRBV12-4	CASMGQMNTEAFF
TRBV15	CATSRDIHLAGGPYNEQFF
TRBV28	CASSLPGQVNYGYTF
TRBV18	CASSPKGANQPQHF
TRBV5-1	CASSEGLAGANEQFF
TRBV18	CASSPGGDITDTQYF
TRBV19	CASSTRGLDSLNTGELFF
TRBV7-2	CASSTTNRIYGYTF
TRBV5-1	CASSWDSSGRADEQFF
TRBV6-1	CASSEPGLAGGGWGEQFF
TRBV21-1	CASSLSCRGAHTIYF
TRBV15	CATSRVGGPAEAFF
TRBV6-5	CASSYSTGSGYNEQFF
TRBV25-1	CASSVGTNEQFF
TRBV5-5	CASSLAMYNEQFF
TRBV28	CASSQGAVANEKLFF
TRBV5-1	CASRPSGLALRGEQFF
TRBV4-1	CASSPPQETQYF
TRBV27	CASRTGAGGRNEQFF
TRBV3-1/TRBV3-2	CASSRAGGPLTGELFF
TRBV19	CASSPRDRGSVGELFF
TRBV30	CAWSGDTGSNQPQHF
TRBV4-1	CASSAETNTGELFF
TRBV5-1	CASSPGLRALFSGDNEQFF
TRBV12-3/TRBV12-4	CASSPGQAGYTF
TRBV5-5	CASSLGWEWNSPLHF
TRBV3-1/TRBV3-2	CASSQATSPNTGELFF
TRBV24-1	CATSDLASGEDTQYF
TRBV19	CASSGLAGGLETQYF
TRBV6-5	CATQSTVNTEAFF
TRBV19	CASSQRTSGSTDTQYF
TRBV4-1	CASSQGGREKLFF
TRBV5-6	CASSLGPAGGDTGELFF
TRBV19	CASSTGVAGGALSSYNEQFF
TRBV28	CASSLPGLGGYGYTF